Presented here are 19 T cell receptor beta chains from one specimen sequenced in a study of cytomegalovirus exposure and HLA in healthy donors. Use of 60 Vbeta and 13 Jbeta primers characterized the PCR. Sequencing was performed with immunoSEQ multiplex PCR; in TCRdb, only in-frame clones are kept and a portion is missing. The table has some 180,000 clones, 76% seen once. The sample was PBMCs. The receptors stem from a woman aged 25 to 39 in good health and CMV-seropositive.

This clone was seen a handful of times. V gene TRBV7-9 combines with J gene TRBJ1-2; D unclear. Germline-derived CDR1 and CDR2 are SEHNR and FQNEAQ (reference sequence). This CDR3 contains 13 residues. The V and J ends lost 0 bases and 6 bases respectively, with 8 bases between them. The CDR3 region has the DNA TGTGCCAGCAGCTTAGCGGCCCCAGATGGCTACACCTTC. It translates to CASSLAAPDGYTF.

This sequence joins TRBV19 and TRBJ1-6; 8 nucleotides align to TRBD1. Germline CDR1 and CDR2: LNHDA and SQIVND (reference sequence). V lost 6 bases and J lost 8; bases outside the gene matches: 9. The CDR3 is 15 amino acids. Here the CDR3 DNA reads TGTGCCAGTAGGCCGACAGGGGACAGTTATTCACCCCTCCACTTT. Its protein is CASRPTGDSYSPLHF.

The rearrangement uses TRBV6-5 and TRBJ1-2; 9 bases agree with TRBD1. Germline CDR1 is MNHEY and CDR2 is SVGAGI. The CDR3 spans 13 residues. Losses at the gene ends were 6 bases for V and 6 bases for J; bases not matched to a gene: 5. This CDR3 is CASSRTGDHGYTF. The CDR3 nucleotides read TGTGCCAGCAGCCGGACAGGGGACCATGGCTACACCTTC.

This clone was detected only once. The chain has TRBV6-5 and TRBJ2-7; TRBD1 is a possible D gene (5 bases). Germline CDR1 is MNHEY and CDR2 is SVGAGI. V lost 8 bases and J lost 3, with 14 bases in between. This CDR3 is built from 13 residues. CDR3 bases: TGTGCCAGCTGGAAGGGGCCCATCTACGAGCAGTACTTC. Translation: CASWKGPIYEQYF.

This sequence joins TRBV10-2 and TRBJ2-3; TRBD1 matches at 9 bases. With 7 bases clipped from V and 2 bases from J, the junction kept 4 bases outside the gene matches. CDR3 length: 14 amino acids. The germline CDR1 and CDR2 sequences are WSHSY and SAAADI. CDR3 bases: TGCGCCAGCAACAGGGGGCGCGACACAGATACGCAGTATTTT. Translating it yields CASNRGRDTDTQYF.

The chain combines TRBV30 with TRBJ1-6; 8 bases are shared with TRBD1. CDR1 and CDR2 (germline): GTSNPN, SVGIG (reference sequence). The CDR3 extends over 13 amino acids. V shed 8 bases, J shed 7 bases, and the junction held 7 bases outside the gene matches. The CDR3, as DNA: TGTGCCGGGGGACAGGACCCAAATTCACCCCTCCACTTT. Amino acids: CAGGQDPNSPLHF.

V and J are TRBV9 and TRBJ2-3, with 8 bases that match TRBD1. This CDR3 has 16 amino acids. Germline V CDR1 and CDR2: SGDLS, YYNGEE. V was clipped by 3 bases and J by 5 bases; unmatched bases: 11. In DNA, the CDR3 is TGTGCCAGCAGCGATGGGACAGGATGGGGAGAAGATACGCAGTATTTT. Protein sequence: CASSDGTGWGEDTQYF.

V is TRBV30 and J is TRBJ2-5, with D possibly being TRBD2 (5 bases). The CDR3 is 13 residues long. The germline V and J ends were trimmed by 5 bases and 5 bases, with 15 bases remaining between them. From germline, CDR1 is GTSNPN and CDR2 SVGIG (reference sequence). The CDR3 sequence is CAWSLVSAETQYF. The DNA of the CDR3 is TGTGCCTGGTCACTAGTCTCGGCCGAGACCCAGTACTTC.

On this clone itself: Compared with germline, one end of the junction differs, possibly owing to a read error. This chain links TRBV7-9 with TRBJ1-4; weak D call: TRBD1 (5 bases). Germline loops: CDR1 SEHNR, CDR2 FQNEAQ (reference sequence). This CDR3 spans 16 amino acids. The CDR3 DNA reads TGTTCCAGCAGCCCGCCGGACACTTTGACGCTTGAAAAACTGTTTTTT. It yields the protein CSSSPPDTLTLEKLFF. The complete variable domain, with remaining parts taken from reference TRBV7-9 and TRBJ1-4, reads DTGVSQNPRHKITKRGQNVTFRCDPISEHNRLYWYRQTLGQGPEFLTYFQNEAQLEKSRLLSDRFSAERPKGSFSTLEIQRTEQGDSAMYLCSSSPPDTLTLEKLFFGSGTQLSVL.

This clone has more than one count but fewer than ten. The chain links TRBV14 to TRBJ1-6, with 9 bases identical to TRBD1. CDR1 is SGHDN, CDR2 FVKESK, per germline. The V and J ends lost 3 bases and 7 bases, in that order; junction bases with no gene match: 4. The CDR3 spans 15 residues. The DNA for the CDR3 is TGTGCCAGCAGCCACCTGACAGGGGGGAATTCACCCCTCCACTTT. Translation: CASSHLTGGNSPLHF.

In this sample, this clone turned up a few times. The chain has TRBV7-2 and TRBJ1-2; no firm D call. V dropped 1 base and J dropped 2 bases, with 8 bases sitting between them. Germline CDR1 and CDR2: SGHTA and FQGNSA. This CDR3 spans 14 amino acids. CDR3 in amino acids: CASSLDGQNYGYTF. In DNA, the CDR3 is TGTGCCAGCAGCTTAGATGGGCAGAACTATGGCTACACCTTC.

The J gene is TRBJ1-2, the V gene TRBV10-3; maybe TRBD1 (6 bases). The CDR3 covers 15 residues. Germline CDR1 is ENHRY and CDR2 is SYGVKD. Trimming took 2 bases from V and 6 from J, leaving 16 bases between them. Here the CDR3 DNA reads TGTGCCATCAGTGAGCAGGAGATGGGGGCAGATGGCTACACCTTC. Amino acid sequence: CAISEQEMGADGYTF.

The V call is TRBV28, the J call TRBJ2-7; no firm D call. Deletions cut 7 bases from V and 2 bases from J, with 9 bases between. Germline values: CDR1 MDHEN, CDR2 SYDVKM. CDR3 size: 12 residues. CDR3 bases: TGTGCCAGCAAATCCCCGGCCTACGAGCAGTACTTC. This encodes CASKSPAYEQYF.

The chain combines TRBV10-1 with TRBJ2-2; TRBD1 matches 7 bases. Germline loops: CDR1 WNHNN, CDR2 SYGVQD (reference sequence). V was pared by 8 bases and J by 6 bases, with 6 bases of the junction left unmatched. The CDR3 has 13 amino acids. Here the CDR3 reads CASARDSSGELFF. The CDR3 DNA reads TGCGCCAGCGCCCGGGACAGCTCCGGGGAGCTGTTTTTT.

The rearrangement joins TRBV6-6 to TRBJ1-1, with 11 bases aligning to TRBD1. The CDR3 has 16 amino acids. Germline V CDR1 and CDR2: MNHNY, SVGAGI (reference sequence). Losses at the gene ends were 2 bases for V and 3 bases for J; bases not matched to a gene: 5. This chain's CDR3 is CASSYPGQGAYTEAFF. The CDR3 DNA is TGTGCCAGCAGTTACCCAGGACAGGGGGCTTACACTGAAGCTTTCTTT.

The V call is TRBV11-2, the J call TRBJ2-5, with a possible D match to TRBD1 (5 bases). The DNA end favors TRBJ2-7, so the J call may be wrong. There are 11 residues in the CDR3. Looked up from germline, CDR1 is SGHAT and CDR2 is FQNNGV. The CDR3 loop reads CASAGNYEQYF. The CDR3 DNA is TGTGCCAGCGCAGGGAACTACGAGCAGTACTTC.

The chain joins TRBV6-5 to TRBJ2-7; no definite D call. The length of the CDR3 is 12 residues. Trimming pared 2 bases from V and 6 bases from J, leaving 8 bases between. Germline CDR1 reads MNHEY; CDR2 reads SVGAGI. The CDR3 loop is CASSYGGLEQYF. The DNA for the CDR3 is TGTGCCAGCAGTTACGGTGGCCTCGAGCAGTACTTC.

The J gene is TRBJ1-2, the V gene TRBV6-1; tentative D call: TRBD1 (5 bases). The germline V and J ends were trimmed by 6 bases and 5 bases, with 13 bases remaining between them. The CDR3 is made up of 13 amino acids. Germline V gives CDR1 MNHNS, CDR2 SASEGT. CDR3 amino acids: CASRALQGYGYTF. For the CDR3, the DNA is TGTGCCAGCAGGGCGCTTCAGGGATATGGCTACACCTTC.

V is TRBV5-8 and J is TRBJ2-5; possible D gene TRBD1, 5 bases. Germline CDR1 reads SGHTS; CDR2 reads YDEGEE. The CDR3 has 13 amino acids. V was trimmed by 4 bases and J by 5 bases, leaving 12 bases between them. The DNA of the CDR3 is TGTGCCAGCAGCCTTAGACAGTGGGAGACCCAGTACTTC. This gives the protein CASSLRQWETQYF. Full variable domain (outside the CDR3, taken from reference TRBV5-8 and TRBJ2-5): EAGVTQSPTHLIKTRGQQATLRCSPISGHTSVYWYQQALGLGLQFLLWYDEGEERNRGNFPPRFSGRQFPNYSSELNVNALELEDSALYLCASSLRQWETQYFGPGTRLLVL.